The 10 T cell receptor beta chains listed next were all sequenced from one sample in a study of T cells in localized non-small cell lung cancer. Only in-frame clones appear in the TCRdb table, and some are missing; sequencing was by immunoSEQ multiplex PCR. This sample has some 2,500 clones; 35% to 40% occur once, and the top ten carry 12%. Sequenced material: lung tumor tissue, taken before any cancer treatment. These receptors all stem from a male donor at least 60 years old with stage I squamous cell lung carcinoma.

This chain's CDR3 is CASSEQGRALLAKNIQYF. The CDR3, as DNA: TGTGCCAGTAGCGAACAGGGAAGGGCACTCTTAGCCAAAAACATTCAGTACTTC. The chain joins TRBV19 to TRBJ2-4; a weak D match, TRBD1 (6 bases). Germline V gene lookup returns CDR1 LNHDA and CDR2 SQIVND (reference sequence). Trimming removed 6 bases at V and 0 bases at J, with 21 bases between. The CDR3 runs to 18 residues.

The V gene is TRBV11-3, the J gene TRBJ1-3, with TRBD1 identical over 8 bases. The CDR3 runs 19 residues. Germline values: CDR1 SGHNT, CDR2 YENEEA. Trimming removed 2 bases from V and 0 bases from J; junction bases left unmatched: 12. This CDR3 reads CASSLRVGQGRLSGNTIYF. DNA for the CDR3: TGTGCCAGCAGCTTAAGAGTCGGACAGGGAAGGCTCTCTGGAAACACCATATATTTT.

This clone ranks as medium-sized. DNA for the CDR3: TGTGCCAGCCGGTTCGGACCCCAGATGAATAGCAATCAGCCCCAGCATTTT. This encodes CASRFGPQMNSNQPQHF. The J gene is TRBJ1-5, the V gene TRBV11-3, with D hard to call. The ends were cut back, 8 bases at V and 0 bases at J, with 20 bases in the middle. Germline values: CDR1 SGHNT, CDR2 YENEEA. The CDR3 totals 17 residues.

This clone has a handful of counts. CDR3 nucleotide sequence: TGTGCCACCGTGAGGGGAGGAGCTAACTATGGCTACACCTTC. Translated, it gives CATVRGGANYGYTF. V usage is TRBV25-1 and J usage is TRBJ1-2, with D possibly matching TRBD1 (5 bases). Between the trimmed V and J ends, which lost 10 bases and 0 bases, there was a span of 15 bases. The germline gives CDR1 MGHDK, CDR2 SYGVNS. The CDR3 spans 14 residues.

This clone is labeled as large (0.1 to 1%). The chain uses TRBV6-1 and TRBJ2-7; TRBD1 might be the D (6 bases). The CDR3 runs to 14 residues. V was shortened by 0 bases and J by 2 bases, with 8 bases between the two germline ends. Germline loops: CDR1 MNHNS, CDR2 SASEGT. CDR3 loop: CASSEAGATYEQYF. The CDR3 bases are TGTGCCAGCAGTGAAGCGGGGGCCACCTACGAGCAGTACTTC.

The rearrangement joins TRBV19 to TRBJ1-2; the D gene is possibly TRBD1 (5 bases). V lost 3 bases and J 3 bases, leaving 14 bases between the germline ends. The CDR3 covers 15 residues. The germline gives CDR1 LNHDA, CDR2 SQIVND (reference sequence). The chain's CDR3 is CASSIRQGTDYGYTF. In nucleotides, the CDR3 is TGTGCCAGTAGTATTCGGCAGGGAACGGACTATGGCTACACCTTC. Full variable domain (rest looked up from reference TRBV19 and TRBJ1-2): DGGITQSPKYLFRKEGQNVTLSCEQNLNHDAMYWYRQDPGQGLRLIYYSQIVNDFQKGDIAEGYSVSREKKESFPLTVTSAQKNPTAFYLCASSIRQGTDYGYTFGSGTRLTVV.

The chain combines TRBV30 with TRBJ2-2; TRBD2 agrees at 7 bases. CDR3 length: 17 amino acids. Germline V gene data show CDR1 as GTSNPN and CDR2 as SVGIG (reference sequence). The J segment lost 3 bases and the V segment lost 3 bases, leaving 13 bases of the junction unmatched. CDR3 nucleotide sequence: TGTGCCTGGAGCGCCTTCTGGGCGGGGGTATACACCGGGGAGCTGTTTTTT. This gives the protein CAWSAFWAGVYTGELFF.

Here the CDR3 DNA reads TGTGCCAGCAGTGAGACAGGGTGGAATTCACCCCTCCACTTT. Protein product: CASSETGWNSPLHF. The V and J genes are TRBV25-1 and TRBJ1-6; TRBD1 matches at 7 bases. This CDR3 region has 14 residues. The germline V gene encodes CDR1 MGHDK and CDR2 SYGVNS. V trimming: 3 bases; J trimming: 7 bases; junction bases outside the gene matches: 3.

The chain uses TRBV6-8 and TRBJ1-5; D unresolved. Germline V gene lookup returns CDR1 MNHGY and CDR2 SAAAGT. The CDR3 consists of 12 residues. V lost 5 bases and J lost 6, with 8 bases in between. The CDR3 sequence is CASSDTIQPQHF. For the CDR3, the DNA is TGTGCCAGCAGTGACACAATTCAGCCCCAGCATTTT.

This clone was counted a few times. CDR3 sequence (DNA): TGCAGCGCCACCACAGCTCTCTATGGCTACACCTTC. Translating gives CSATTALYGYTF. V is TRBV29-1 and J is TRBJ1-2; D ambiguous. Germline V gives CDR1 SQVTM, CDR2 ANQGSEA. The CDR3 is 12 residues long. V shed 7 bases and J shed 4 bases, with 13 bases lying between them.